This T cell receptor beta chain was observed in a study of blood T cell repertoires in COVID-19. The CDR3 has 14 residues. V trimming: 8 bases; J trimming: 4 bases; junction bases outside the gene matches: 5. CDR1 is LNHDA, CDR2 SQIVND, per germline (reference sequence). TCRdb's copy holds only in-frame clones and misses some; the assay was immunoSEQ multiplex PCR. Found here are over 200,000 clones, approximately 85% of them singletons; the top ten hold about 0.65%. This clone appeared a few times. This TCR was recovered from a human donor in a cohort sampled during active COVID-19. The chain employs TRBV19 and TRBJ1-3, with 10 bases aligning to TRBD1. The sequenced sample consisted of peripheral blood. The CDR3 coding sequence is TGTGCCAGTGGGCGGACAGGGGGAGGAAACACCATATATTTT. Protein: CASGRTGGGNTIYF. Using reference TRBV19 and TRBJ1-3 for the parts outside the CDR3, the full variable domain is DGGITQSPKYLFRKEGQNVTLSCEQNLNHDAMYWYRQDPGQGLRLIYYSQIVNDFQKGDIAEGYSVSREKKESFPLTVTSAQKNPTAFYLCASGRTGGGNTIYFGEGSWLTVV.